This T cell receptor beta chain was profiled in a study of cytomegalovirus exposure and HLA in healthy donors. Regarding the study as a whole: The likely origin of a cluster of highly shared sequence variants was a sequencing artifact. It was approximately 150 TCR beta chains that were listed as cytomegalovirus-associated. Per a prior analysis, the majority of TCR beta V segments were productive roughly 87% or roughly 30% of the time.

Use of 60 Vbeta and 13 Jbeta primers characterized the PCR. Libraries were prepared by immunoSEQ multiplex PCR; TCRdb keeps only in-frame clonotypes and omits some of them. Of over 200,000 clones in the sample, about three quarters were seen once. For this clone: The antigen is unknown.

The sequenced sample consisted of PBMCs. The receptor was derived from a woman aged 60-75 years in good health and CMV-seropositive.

This CDR3 reads CATSRDRQGSSPLHF. In DNA, the CDR3 is TGTGCCACCAGCAGAGACCGACAGGGTAGCTCACCCCTCCACTTT. The chain recombines TRBV15 with TRBJ1-6; 7 bases fit TRBD1. The ends lost 0 bases at V and 10 bases at J; junction bases unmatched: 6. From germline, CDR1 is LNHNV and CDR2 YYDKDF (reference sequence). This CDR3 is built from 15 residues.